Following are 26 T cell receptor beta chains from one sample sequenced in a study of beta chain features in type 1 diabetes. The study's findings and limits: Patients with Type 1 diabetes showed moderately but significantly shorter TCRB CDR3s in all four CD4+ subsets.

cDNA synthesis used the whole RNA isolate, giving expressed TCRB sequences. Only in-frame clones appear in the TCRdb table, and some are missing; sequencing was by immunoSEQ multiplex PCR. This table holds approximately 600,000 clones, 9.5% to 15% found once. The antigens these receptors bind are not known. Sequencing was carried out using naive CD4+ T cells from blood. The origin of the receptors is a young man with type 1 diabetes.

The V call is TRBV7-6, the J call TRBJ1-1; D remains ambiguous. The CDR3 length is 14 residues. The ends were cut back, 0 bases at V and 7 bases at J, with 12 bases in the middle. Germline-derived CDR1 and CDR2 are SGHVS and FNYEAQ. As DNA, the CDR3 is TGTGCCAGCAGCTTAGCTAAGGGTACCCTTGAAGCTTTCTTT. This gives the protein CASSLAKGTLEAFF.

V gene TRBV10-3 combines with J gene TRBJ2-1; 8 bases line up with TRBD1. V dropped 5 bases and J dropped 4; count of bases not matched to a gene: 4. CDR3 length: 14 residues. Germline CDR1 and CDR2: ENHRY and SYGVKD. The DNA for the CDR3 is TGTGCCATCAGTACCAGGGGGCAGTACAATGAGCAGTTCTTC. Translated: CAISTRGQYNEQFF.

The CDR3 region is CASSVGTLNEKLFF. The CDR3 nucleotides are TGTGCCAGCAGCGTGGGGACGTTGAATGAAAAACTGTTTTTT. The chain carries TRBV7-9 and TRBJ1-4, with D perhaps TRBD1 (5 bases). Germline values: CDR1 SEHNR, CDR2 FQNEAQ (reference sequence). V dropped 5 bases and J dropped 5 bases, with 12 bases sitting between them. The length of the CDR3 is 14 residues.

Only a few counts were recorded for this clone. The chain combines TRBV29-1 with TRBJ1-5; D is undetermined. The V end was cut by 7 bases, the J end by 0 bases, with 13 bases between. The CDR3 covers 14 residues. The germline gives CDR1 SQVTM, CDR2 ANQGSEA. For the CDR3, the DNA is TGCAGCGCTTGGTTCAGTGGTAGCAATCAGCCCCAGCATTTT. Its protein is CSAWFSGSNQPQHF.

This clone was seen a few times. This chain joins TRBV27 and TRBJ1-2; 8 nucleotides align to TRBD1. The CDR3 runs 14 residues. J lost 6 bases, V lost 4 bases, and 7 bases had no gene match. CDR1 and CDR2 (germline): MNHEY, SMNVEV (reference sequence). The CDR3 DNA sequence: TGTGCCAGCAGTTCAGGACAGGGATGGAATGGCTACACCTTC. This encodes CASSSGQGWNGYTF.

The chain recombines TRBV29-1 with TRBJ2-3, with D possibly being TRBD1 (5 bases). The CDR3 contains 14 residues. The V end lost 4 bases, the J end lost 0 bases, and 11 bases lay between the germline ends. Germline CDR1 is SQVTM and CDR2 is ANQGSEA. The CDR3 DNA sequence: TGCAGCGTTGGACAGTCGTCTAGCACAGATACGCAGTATTTT. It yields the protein CSVGQSSSTDTQYF.

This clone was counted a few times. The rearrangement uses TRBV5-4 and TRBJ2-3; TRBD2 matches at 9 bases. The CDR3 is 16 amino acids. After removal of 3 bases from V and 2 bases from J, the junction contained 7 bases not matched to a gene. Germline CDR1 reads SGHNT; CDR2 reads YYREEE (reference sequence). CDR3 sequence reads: CASSYLSGGDTDTQYF. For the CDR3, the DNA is TGTGCCAGCAGCTACCTTAGCGGGGGTGACACAGATACGCAGTATTTT.

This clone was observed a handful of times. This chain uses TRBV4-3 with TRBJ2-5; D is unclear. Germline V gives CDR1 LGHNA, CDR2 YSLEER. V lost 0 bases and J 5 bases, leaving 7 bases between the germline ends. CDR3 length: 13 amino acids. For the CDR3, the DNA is TGCGCCAGCAGCCAAGAACCTGGGGAGACCCAGTACTTC. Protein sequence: CASSQEPGETQYF.

CDR3 loop: CSVFVTGTRFYEQYF. CDR3 DNA sequence: TGCAGCGTTTTTGTGACCGGGACAAGGTTCTACGAGCAGTACTTC. The chain is built from TRBV29-1 and TRBJ2-7; perhaps TRBD1 as D (6 bases). Looked up from germline, CDR1 is SQVTM and CDR2 is ANQGSEA. This CDR3 region has 15 residues. Trimming took off 5 bases at V and 3 bases at J, with 20 bases between the two ends.

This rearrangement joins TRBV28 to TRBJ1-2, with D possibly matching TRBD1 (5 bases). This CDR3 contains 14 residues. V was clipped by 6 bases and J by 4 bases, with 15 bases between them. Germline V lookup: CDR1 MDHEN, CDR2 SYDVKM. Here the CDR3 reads CASRDPFDSYGYTF. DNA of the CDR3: TGTGCCAGCAGGGACCCTTTCGACAGCTATGGCTACACCTTC.

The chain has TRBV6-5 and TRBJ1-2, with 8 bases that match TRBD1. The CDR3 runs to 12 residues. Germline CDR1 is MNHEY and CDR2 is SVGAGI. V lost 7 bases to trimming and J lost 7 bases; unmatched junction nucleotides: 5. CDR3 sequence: CASTRTGIGYTF. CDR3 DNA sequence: TGTGCCAGCACTCGGACAGGGATTGGCTACACCTTC.

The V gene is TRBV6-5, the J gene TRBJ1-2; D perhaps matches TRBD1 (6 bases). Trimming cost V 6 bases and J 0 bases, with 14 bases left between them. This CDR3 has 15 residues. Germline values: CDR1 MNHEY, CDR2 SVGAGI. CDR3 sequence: CASRNDRNSNYGYTF. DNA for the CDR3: TGTGCCAGCAGAAACGACAGGAATTCTAACTATGGCTACACCTTC.

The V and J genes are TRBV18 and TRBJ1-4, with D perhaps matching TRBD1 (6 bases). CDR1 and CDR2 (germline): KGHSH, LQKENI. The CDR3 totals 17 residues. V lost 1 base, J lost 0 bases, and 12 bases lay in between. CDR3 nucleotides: TGTGCCAGCTCACCACTGGACAGCTCCACAACTAATGAAAAACTGTTTTTT. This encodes CASSPLDSSTTNEKLFF.

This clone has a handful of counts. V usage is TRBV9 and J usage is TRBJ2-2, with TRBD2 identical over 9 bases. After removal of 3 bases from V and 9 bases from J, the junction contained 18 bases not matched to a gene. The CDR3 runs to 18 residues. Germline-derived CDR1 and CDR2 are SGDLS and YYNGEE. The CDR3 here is CASSATLAGEHNTRELFF. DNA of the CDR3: TGTGCCAGCAGCGCAACTTTAGCGGGGGAGCACAATACCAGGGAGCTGTTTTTT.

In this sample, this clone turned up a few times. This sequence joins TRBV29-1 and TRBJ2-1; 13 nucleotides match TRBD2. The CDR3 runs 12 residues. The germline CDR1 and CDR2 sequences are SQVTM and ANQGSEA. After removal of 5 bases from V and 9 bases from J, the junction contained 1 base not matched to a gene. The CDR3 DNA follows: TGCAGCGTTACTAGCGGGGGGGCTGAGCAGTTCTTC. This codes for CSVTSGGAEQFF.

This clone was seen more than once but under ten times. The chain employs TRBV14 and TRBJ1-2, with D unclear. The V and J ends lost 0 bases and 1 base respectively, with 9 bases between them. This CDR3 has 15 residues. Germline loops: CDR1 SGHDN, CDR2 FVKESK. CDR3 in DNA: TGTGCCAGCAGCCAAGATCTTGGTAGTAACTATGGCTACACCTTC. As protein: CASSQDLGSNYGYTF.

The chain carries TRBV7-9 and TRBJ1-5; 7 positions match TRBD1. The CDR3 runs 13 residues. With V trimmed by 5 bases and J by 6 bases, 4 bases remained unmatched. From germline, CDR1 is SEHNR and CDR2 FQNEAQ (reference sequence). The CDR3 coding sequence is TGTGCCAGCAGCACGACAGGGACTCAGCCCCAGCATTTT. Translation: CASSTTGTQPQHF.

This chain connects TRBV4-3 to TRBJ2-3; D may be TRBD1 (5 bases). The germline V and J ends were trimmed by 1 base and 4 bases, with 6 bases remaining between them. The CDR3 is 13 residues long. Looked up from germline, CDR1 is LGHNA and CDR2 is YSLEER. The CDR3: CASSQAGSDTQYF. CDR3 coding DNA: TGCGCCAGCAGCCAAGCAGGGTCAGATACGCAGTATTTT.

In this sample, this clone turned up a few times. This CDR3 is CASSLTRFEALHF. The CDR3 coding sequence is TGTGCCAGCAGCTTAACCCGGTTTGAGGCCCTCCACTTT. The chain recombines TRBV13 with TRBJ1-6; no clear D gene. Germline-derived CDR1 and CDR2 are PRHDT and FYEKMQ (reference sequence). This CDR3 is built from 13 residues. V was shortened by 2 bases and J by 14 bases, with 13 bases between the two germline ends.

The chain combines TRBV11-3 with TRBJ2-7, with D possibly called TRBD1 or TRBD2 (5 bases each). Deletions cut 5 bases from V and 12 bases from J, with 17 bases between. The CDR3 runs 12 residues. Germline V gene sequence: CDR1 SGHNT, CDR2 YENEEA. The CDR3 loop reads CASSPTGTVPYF. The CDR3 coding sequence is TGTGCCAGCAGCCCCACCGGGACGGTCCCGTACTTC.

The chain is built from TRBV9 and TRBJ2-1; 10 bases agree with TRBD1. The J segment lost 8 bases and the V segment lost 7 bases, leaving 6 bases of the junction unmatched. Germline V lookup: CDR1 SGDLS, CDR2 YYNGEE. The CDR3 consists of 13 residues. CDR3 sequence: CASSGTGVDEQFF. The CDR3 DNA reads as TGTGCCAGCTCCGGGACAGGGGTTGATGAGCAGTTCTTC.

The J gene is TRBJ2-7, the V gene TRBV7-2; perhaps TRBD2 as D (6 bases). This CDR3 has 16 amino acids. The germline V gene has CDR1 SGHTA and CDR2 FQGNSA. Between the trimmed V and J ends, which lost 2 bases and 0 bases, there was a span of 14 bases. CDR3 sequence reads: CASSLFKTRSSYEQYF. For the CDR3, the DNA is TGTGCCAGCAGCTTATTCAAGACTAGGAGCTCCTACGAGCAGTACTTC.

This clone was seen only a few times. For the CDR3, the DNA is TGTGCCAGCAGTGTTACGGGGGGGAATACGCAGTATTTT. It translates to CASSVTGGNTQYF. This sequence joins TRBV2 and TRBJ2-3, with 8 bases that match TRBD2. The CDR3 is 13 residues long. V trimming: 4 bases; J trimming: 7 bases; junction bases outside the gene matches: 4. The germline V gene encodes CDR1 SNHLY and CDR2 FYNNEI.

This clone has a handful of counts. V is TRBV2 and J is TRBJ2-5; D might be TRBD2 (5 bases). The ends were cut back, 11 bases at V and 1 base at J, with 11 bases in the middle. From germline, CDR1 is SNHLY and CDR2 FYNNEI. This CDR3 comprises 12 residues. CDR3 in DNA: TGTGCCGGCGACGGGGTCCAAGAGACCCAGTACTTC. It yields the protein CAGDGVQETQYF. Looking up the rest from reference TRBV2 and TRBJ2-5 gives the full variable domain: EPEVTQTPSHQVTQMGQEVILRCVPISNHLYFYWYRQILGQKVEFLVSFYNNEISEKSEIFDDQFSVERPDGSNFTLKIRSTKLEDSAMYFCAGDGVQETQYFGPGTRLLVL.

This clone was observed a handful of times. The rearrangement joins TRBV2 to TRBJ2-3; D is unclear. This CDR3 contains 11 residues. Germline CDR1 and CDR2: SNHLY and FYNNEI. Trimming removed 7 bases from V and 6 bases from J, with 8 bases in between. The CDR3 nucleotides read TGTGCCAGCACCCCTAGGGATACGCAGTATTTT. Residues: CASTPRDTQYF.

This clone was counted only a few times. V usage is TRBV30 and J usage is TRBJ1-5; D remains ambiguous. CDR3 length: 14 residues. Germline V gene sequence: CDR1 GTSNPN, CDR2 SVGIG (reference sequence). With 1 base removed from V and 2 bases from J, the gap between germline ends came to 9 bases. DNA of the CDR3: TGTGCCTGGAGTGCCTACGGAGGCAATCAGCCCCAGCATTTT. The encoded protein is CAWSAYGGNQPQHF. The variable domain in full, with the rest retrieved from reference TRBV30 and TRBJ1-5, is SQTIHQWPATLVQPVGSPLSLECTVEGTSNPNLYWYRQAAGRGLQLLFYSVGIGQISSEVPQNLSASRPQDRQFILSSKKLLLSDSGFYLCAWSAYGGNQPQHFGDGTRLSIL.